This T cell receptor (beta chain) appears in the sequencing data of a study of T-cell memory formation after mild COVID-19. Whole-study context: Largely donor-specific TCR clusters were found. Study-wide results and limits: Day 15 to 85 contractors were CD4/CD8 balanced; later expanders leaned CD4+. Nothing showed for sure that second-wave clones peaking on day 37 were SARS-CoV-2 specific.

A remark on this clonotype: The antigen is unknown.

Barcoded TCR alpha and TCR beta cDNA libraries with UMIs came from 5'RACE using constant-segment primers. TCRdb itself ran the 5' RACE reads through MiXCR, one entry per CDR3 protein. The sample records 340,000 or so distinct CDR3 sequences, 13% being singletons. Germline-derived CDR1 and CDR2 are MNHEY and SVGEGT. CDR3 length: 13 residues. V was shortened by 4 bases and J by 4 bases, with 10 bases between the two germline ends. The rearrangement joins TRBV6-2 or TRBV6-3 to TRBJ1-1; no definite D call. This clonotype was sampled from a man between 18 and 29 years old who had mild COVID-19 (a few samples of this study predate the infection). Cell type and time point are not known. Source material: PBMCs or a T cell subset sorted from them (not recorded which). The CDR3 loop reads CASSLMGSTEAFF. For the CDR3, the DNA is TGTGCCAGCAGTTTGATGGGGAGCACTGAAGCTTTCTTT.